The entry that follows covers one TCR beta chain sequence. Its antigen is not identified. This could be a read error, since a much larger clone is one nucleotide away. The conserved phenylalanine or tryptophan is not found at the CDR3 terminus, so this likely reflects a read error. Arm-PCR with iRepertoire HTBI primers amplified the CDR3 regions for these TCR beta libraries. One entry per CDR3 protein results from TCRdb running MiXCR on the multiplex PCR reads. The profile shows fewer than 550,000 distinct CDR3 sequences, about 16% of them singletons. Time point reported: newly diagnosed GD, antithyroid drugs for less than 3 months. The TCR library used RNA extracted from PBMCs. The data were obtained in a study of regulatory T cells in long-lasting Graves disease. Whole-study results and caveats: Thyroid tissue was not studied; only peripheral blood was.

CDR1 and CDR2 from the germline V gene are MNHEY and SVGEGT. This CDR3 has 14 residues. V was clipped by 6 bases and J by 2 bases; unmatched bases: 5. The sample also formed part of further work on T cells in Graves' hyperthyroidism and ophthalmopathy.

The genes are TRBV6-2 or TRBV6-3 and TRBJ2-7, with TRBD2 matching over 9 bases. Here the sequenced sample was peripheral blood mononuclear cells (PBMCs), taken at new diagnosis, from a patient treated with antithyroid drugs. The origin of this receptor is a woman between 40 and 65 years old with Graves disease. This CDR3 is CASRSSGATYEQYL. CDR3 bases: TGTGCCAGCAGATCTAGCGGGGCAACCTACGAGCAGTACCTC.